This TCR beta chain was sequenced in a study of blood T cell repertoires in COVID-19. About the study: Acute and convalescent COVID-19 specimens originated in the United States, Italy and Spain.

While infection was still active, Seattle patients were enrolled and then followed longitudinally. V was clipped by 5 bases and J by 3 bases, with 14 bases between them. The V gene's germline CDR1 is KGHSH and CDR2 LQKENI. This CDR3 spans 14 amino acids. Per the original data handling: Nucleated cell number was recorded as an estimate derived from reference gene primer amplification. The repertoire was sequenced with immunoSEQ multiplex PCR; TCRdb's copy has only in-frame clones and lacks some. V and J calls and clone size are those listed in that table; D and trimming were worked out from the DNA. The table lists 250,000 to 300,000 clones, approximately 91% of them singletons.

Sequenced material: peripheral blood. The TCR sequence derives from a woman aged 25 to 45 with COVID-19, enrolled during active disease. This chain joins TRBV18 and TRBJ2-7; tentatively, D is TRBD2 (5 bases). The CDR3 nucleotides read TGTGCCAGCTCAGAGGGAATGGCGGGCTACGAGCAGTACTTC. Translated: CASSEGMAGYEQYF.